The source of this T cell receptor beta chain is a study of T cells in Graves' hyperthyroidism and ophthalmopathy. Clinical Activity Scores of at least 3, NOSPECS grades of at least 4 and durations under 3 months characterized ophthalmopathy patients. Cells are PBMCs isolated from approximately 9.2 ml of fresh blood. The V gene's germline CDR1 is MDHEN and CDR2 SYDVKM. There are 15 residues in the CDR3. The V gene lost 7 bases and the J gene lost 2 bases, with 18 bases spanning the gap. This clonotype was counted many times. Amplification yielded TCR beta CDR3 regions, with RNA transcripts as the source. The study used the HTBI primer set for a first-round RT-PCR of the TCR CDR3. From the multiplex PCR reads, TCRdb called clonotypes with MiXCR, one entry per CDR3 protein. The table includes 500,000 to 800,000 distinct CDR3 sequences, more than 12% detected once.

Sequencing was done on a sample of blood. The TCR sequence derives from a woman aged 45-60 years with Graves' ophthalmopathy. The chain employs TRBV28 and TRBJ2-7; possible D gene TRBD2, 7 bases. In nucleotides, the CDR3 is TGTGCCAGCACCTTGGGGGCTAGCGGCCCCTACGAGCAGTACTTC. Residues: CASTLGASGPYEQYF. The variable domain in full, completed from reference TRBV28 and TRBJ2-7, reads DVKVTQSSRYLVKRTGEKVFLECVQDMDHENMFWYRQDPGLGLRLIYFSYDVKMKEKGDIPEGYSVSREKKERFSLILESASTNQTSMYLCASTLGASGPYEQYFGPGTRLTVT.